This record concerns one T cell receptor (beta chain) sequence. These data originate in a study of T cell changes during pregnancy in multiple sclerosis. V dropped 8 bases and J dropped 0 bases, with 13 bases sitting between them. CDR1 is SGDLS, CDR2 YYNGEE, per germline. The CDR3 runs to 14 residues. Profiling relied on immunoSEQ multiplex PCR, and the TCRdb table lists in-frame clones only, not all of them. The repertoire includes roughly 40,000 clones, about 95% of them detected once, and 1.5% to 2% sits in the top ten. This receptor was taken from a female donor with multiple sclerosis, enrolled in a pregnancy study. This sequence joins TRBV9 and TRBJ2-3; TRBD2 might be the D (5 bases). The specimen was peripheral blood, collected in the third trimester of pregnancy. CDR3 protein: CASRRSGSTDTQYF. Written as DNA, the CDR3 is TGTGCCAGTCGGAGGAGTGGGAGCACAGATACGCAGTATTTT.